This is a list of T cell receptor beta chains from one sample in a study of shared clonotypes between healthy human individuals. The repertoire was sequenced with immunoSEQ multiplex PCR; TCRdb's copy has only in-frame clones and lacks some. The data contain about 680,000 clones, 92% of them singletons. Sequenced material: naive CD8+ T cells sorted from blood. The receptors originated from a man under 40 in good health. Both conserved end residues are part of each CDR3. D genes are given only for firm matches. Rows may omit the clone size; those that give it use once, few, many or a size class.

j_call,v_call,clone_size,d_call,cdr3_nt,cdr3_aa
TRBJ2-7,TRBV29-1,-,-,TGCAGCGCCGGGACAATCTCCTACGAGCAGTACTTC,CSAGTISYEQYF
TRBJ1-4,TRBV27,-,TRBD1,TGTGCCAGCAGTTTACTTCGGACAGGGCCTAATGAAAAACTGTTTTTT,CASSLLRTGPNEKLFF
TRBJ2-3,TRBV10-1,-,TRBD2,TGCGCCAGCAGTGTAACGGGGGGACTAGGAACAGATACGCAGTATTTT,CASSVTGGLGTDTQYF
TRBJ2-7,TRBV7-9,-,TRBD2,TGTGCCAGCAGCCCCGGGACTAGTAGCTACGAGCAGTACTTC,CASSPGTSSYEQYF
TRBJ2-1,TRBV30,-,-,TGTGCCTGGGGTTTTTACGTGGGTGAGCAGTTCTTC,CAWGFYVGEQFF
TRBJ2-7,TRBV19,-,TRBD2,TGTGCCAGTAGTATCTTTAGCGGGTCTATCTACGAGCAGTACTTC,CASSIFSGSIYEQYF
TRBJ2-3,TRBV28,-,-,TGTGCCAGCAGAGGACTGGCGGGAAGTCCAGATACGCAGTATTTT,CASRGLAGSPDTQYF
TRBJ2-5,TRBV15,-,-,TGTGCCACCAGCAGAGATTTAACAGCTCAAGAGACCCAGTACTTC,CATSRDLTAQETQYF
TRBJ2-3,TRBV28,-,-,TGTGCCAGCAGTTTATTGGTGGGAGTGGCAGATACGCAGTATTTT,CASSLLVGVADTQYF
TRBJ2-5,TRBV6-1,-,-,TGTGCCAGCATAAAGGGGATGGAGACCCAGTACTTC,CASIKGMETQYF
TRBJ1-1,TRBV29-1,-,TRBD1,TGCAGCGCATCCCACTTGGTGGGACAGGGATTATCTGAAGCTTTCTTT,CSASHLVGQGLSEAFF
TRBJ2-1,TRBV29-1,-,-,TGCAGCGTTGAAGGTCTATTGGGGGGAGATGAGCAGTTCTTC,CSVEGLLGGDEQFF
TRBJ1-2,TRBV6-5,once,-,TGTGCCAGCAGTTCCAACTCTGCGCGCACAGGCGGCTACACCTTC,CASSSNSARTGGYTF
TRBJ2-1,TRBV13,once,TRBD1,TGTGCCAGCAGCCCTGGACAGGGGGCCCGGGGTGAGCAGTTCTTC,CASSPGQGARGEQFF
TRBJ2-7,TRBV2,-,-,TGTGCCAGCAGTTCCGGACAGAACAAAGCCTACGAGCAGTACTTC,CASSSGQNKAYEQYF
TRBJ2-1,TRBV19,-,-,TGTGCCAGTAGTATAGCGACGACCGACAATGAGCAGTTCTTC,CASSIATTDNEQFF
TRBJ2-5,TRBV7-9,-,-,TGTGCCAGCAGCTTAATACGGAGAGGGCAAGAGACCCAGTACTTC,CASSLIRRGQETQYF
TRBJ2-7,TRBV27,-,TRBD2,TGTGCCAGCACCACCGGGGGGGAGCAGTACTTC,CASTTGGEQYF
TRBJ2-5,TRBV14,-,TRBD2,TGTGCCAGCAGCGTGACGACCCTAGCGGGAGTGGGAGAGACCCAGTACTTC,CASSVTTLAGVGETQYF
TRBJ2-3,TRBV10-1,once,TRBD2,TGCGCCAGCAGTCCCGGGACTAGCGGGAGTTGGACAGATACGCAGTATTTT,CASSPGTSGSWTDTQYF
TRBJ2-1,TRBV9,-,-,TGTGCCAGCAGCGCCACGGGGAGCGGGTCCAATGAGCAGTTCTTC,CASSATGSGSNEQFF
TRBJ1-5,TRBV19,-,-,TGTGCCAGTAGTATGACTCCCTTGGAGCCCCAGCATTTT,CASSMTPLEPQHF
TRBJ2-7,TRBV27,-,-,TGTGCCAGCAGTTTAGGTGCAGGCAGTTCCTACGAGCAGTACTTC,CASSLGAGSSYEQYF
TRBJ2-1,TRBV19,-,-,TGTGCCAGTAGTATCCTAGACTACAATGAGCAGTTCTTC,CASSILDYNEQFF
TRBJ1-1,TRBV15,-,-,TGTGCCACCAGCAGAGATCGATGGGAGGGGACCCCGCGAACTGAAGCTTTCTTT,CATSRDRWEGTPRTEAFF
TRBJ1-2,TRBV4-1,-,TRBD1,TGCGCCAGCAGCCAAGGCGGGACAGGGGCCAACTATGGCTACACCTTC,CASSQGGTGANYGYTF
TRBJ2-7,TRBV9,few,-,TGTGCCAGCAGCTCTAGACCCGACGAGCAGTACTTC,CASSSRPDEQYF
TRBJ1-1,TRBV30,-,-,TGTGCCTGGACCGCCGGGGGCAACACTGAAGCTTTCTTT,CAWTAGGNTEAFF